Each of the 9 T cell receptor beta chains below was sequenced from the same sample in a study of cytomegalovirus exposure and HLA in healthy donors. Primers for the PCR totalled 60 Vbeta and 13 Jbeta. Clones were read by immunoSEQ multiplex PCR, and TCRdb kept only the in-frame ones, dropping some. The sample lists about 190,000 clones, roughly 73% seen once, with approximately 1.8% in the top ten. The sequenced material came from PBMCs. Receptors originate from a woman aged 25 to 39 in good health and CMV-seronegative.

On this clone itself: This may be a read error: a much more frequent sequence differs by one nucleotide. This chain joins TRBV6-5 and TRBJ1-3, with no clear D. The germline gives CDR1 MNHEY, CDR2 SVGAGI. Trimming shortened V by 2 bases and J by 0 bases, and 5 bases separated the two germline ends. The CDR3 is made up of 14 amino acids. The chain's CDR3 is CASSYGSSGNTIYF. The CDR3 DNA reads as TGTGCCAGCAGTTACGGGAGCTCTGGAAACACCATATATTTT.

The chain recombines TRBV9 with TRBJ2-1; TRBD2 matches at 13 bases. CDR3 length: 16 residues. CDR1 SGDLS and CDR2 YYNGEE come from the germline V gene. V lost 4 bases to trimming and J lost 10 bases; unmatched junction nucleotides: 11. The CDR3 DNA sequence: TGTGCCAGCAGCCCTTTTGGACTAGCGGGAGTATGGGAGCAGTTCTTC. Its translation: CASSPFGLAGVWEQFF. Full variable domain (remainder filled in from reference TRBV9 and TRBJ2-1): DSGVTQTPKHLITATGQRVTLRCSPRSGDLSVYWYQQSLDQGLQFLIQYYNGEERAKGNILERFSAQQFPDLHSELNLSSLELGDSALYFCASSPFGLAGVWEQFFGPGTRLTVL.

The chain joins TRBV11-3 to TRBJ1-1; the match to TRBD1 covers 11 bases. After removal of 4 bases from V and 5 bases from J, the junction contained 6 bases not matched to a gene. The CDR3 spans 15 residues. Germline loops: CDR1 SGHNT, CDR2 YENEEA. CDR3 loop: CASSSGQGASTEAFF. DNA for the CDR3: TGTGCCAGCAGCTCCGGACAGGGGGCCTCAACTGAAGCTTTCTTT.

This clone was detected only a few times. The chain carries TRBV5-1 and TRBJ1-6; D is perhaps TRBD1 (6 bases). The CDR3 contains 13 residues. Trimming took off 2 bases at V and 13 bases at J, with 13 bases between the two ends. Germline values: CDR1 SGHRS, CDR2 YFSETQ. CDR3 amino acids: CASSFPGQCPLHF. The DNA of the CDR3 is TGCGCCAGCAGCTTTCCGGGACAATGCCCCCTCCACTTT.

This rearrangement joins TRBV5-5 to TRBJ2-1, with TRBD2 identical over 10 bases. V shed 4 bases and J 4 bases; nucleotides not matched to a gene: 8. Germline CDR1 and CDR2: SGHKS and YYEKEE (reference sequence). This CDR3 is 16 amino acids long. CDR3 sequence (DNA): TGTGCCAGCAGCATCCGGACTAGCGGTGCATACAATGAGCAGTTCTTC. Its protein is CASSIRTSGAYNEQFF.

On this clone itself: This specimen includes other DNA sequences encoding the same CDR3. V is TRBV7-2 and J is TRBJ2-7; D remains unclear. Germline CDR1 and CDR2: SGHTA and FQGNSA. The CDR3 loop spans 11 amino acids. The ends were cut back, 6 bases at V and 3 bases at J, with 6 bases in the middle. Here the CDR3 reads CASSLLYEQYF. For the CDR3, the DNA is TGTGCCAGCAGTCTCCTCTACGAGCAGTACTTC.

This clone was seen a few times. The genes are TRBV7-5 and TRBJ2-1; TRBD2, as called in the table, went unchecked against the DNA. TRBV7-5 is termed a pseudogene. The CDR3 runs 21 residues. The CDR3 spells CVLRSLRRGTIPRPSYNEQFF. Written as DNA, the CDR3 is TGTGTCCTCAGAAGCTTACGACGGGGTACTATCCCACGCCCCTCCTACAATGAGCAGTTCTTC.

The table lists this clone with a few counts. The V and J genes are TRBV30 and TRBJ1-2, with D maybe TRBD1 (6 bases). This CDR3 has 17 residues. The germline V gene encodes CDR1 GTSNPN and CDR2 SVGIG (reference sequence). Between the trimmed V and J ends, which lost 0 bases and 3 bases, there was a span of 20 bases. CDR3 residues: CAWSVQGFLGADYGYTF. CDR3 coding DNA: TGTGCCTGGAGTGTACAGGGTTTCCTTGGTGCCGACTATGGCTACACCTTC.

This clone has just a few counts. This chain joins TRBV5-6 and TRBJ2-2; TRBD1 is a possible D gene (5 bases). With 4 bases removed from V and 5 bases from J, the gap between germline ends came to 15 bases. The germline CDR1 and CDR2 sequences are SGHDT and YYEEEE. The CDR3 is 15 residues long. Written as DNA, the CDR3 is TGTGCCAGCAGCGGCAGGGTTAGCAGGACCGGGGAGCTGTTTTTT. It specifies CASSGRVSRTGELFF.